The sample holds one count of the clone carrying this T cell receptor beta chain. The source of the sample is a study of shared T cell receptors in the human thymus. The CDR3 has 12 amino acids. V shed 6 bases and J shed 6 bases, with 12 bases lying between them. In germline, CDR1 is KGHSH, CDR2 LQKENI. Data came from immunoSEQ multiplex PCR; TCRdb stores just in-frame clones and leaves some out. The sample consists of 55,000 to 75,000 clones, 90% to 95% of them appearing once. This sequence joins TRBV18 and TRBJ2-7; D call uncertain. The sequencing input was thymocytes. The sequence was obtained from a human donor. The CDR3 DNA reads TGTGCCAGCTCTCCTGCTACGGGCGAGCAGTACTTC. Protein product: CASSPATGEQYF. Combining the CDR3 with reference TRBV18 and TRBJ2-7 gives the whole variable domain NAGVMQNPRHLVRRRGQEARLRCSPMKGHSHVYWYRQLPEEGLKFMVYLQKENIIDESGMPKERFSAEFPKEGPSILRIQQVVRGDSAAYFCASSPATGEQYFGPGTRLTVT.